This passage covers 5 T cell receptor beta chains from one sample sequenced in a study of OX40 agonist ivuxolimab in advanced cancers. The assay was immunoSEQ multiplex PCR, and TCRdb's table has in-frame clones only and misses some. The sample lists around 30,000 clones, 81% occurring once. The sequencing here drew on CD4+ or CD8+ T cells sorted from blood, taken in a trial of the OX40 agonist ivuxolimab. All receptors derive from an adult with an advanced solid tumor such as melanoma, head and neck, liver or kidney cancer.

The gene calls are TRBV7-3 and TRBJ2-2; no reliable D call. Germline V CDR1 and CDR2: SGHTA, FQGTGA. Trimming shortened V by 4 bases and J by 4 bases, and 7 bases separated the two germline ends. This CDR3 has 13 amino acids. The CDR3 loop reads CASSSDTTGELFF. In DNA form, the CDR3 reads TGTGCCAGCAGCTCCGACACCACCGGGGAGCTGTTTTTT.

The sample holds a few counts of this clone. The junction departs from the called germline gene at one end, perhaps through a read error. This chain links TRBV19 with TRBJ1-2; D unresolved. Germline V gives CDR1 LNHDA, CDR2 SQIVND (reference sequence). The CDR3 has 14 residues. In DNA, the CDR3 is TGTGCCAGTAGTGGGAGGTTCACTAAATATGGCTACACCTTC. This sequence encodes CASSGRFTKYGYTF.

This chain joins TRBV11-2 and TRBJ2-7; the D call may be TRBD1 or TRBD2 (5 bases each). The CDR3 consists of 18 residues. Germline CDR1 is SGHAT and CDR2 is FQNNGV. V lost 1 base, J lost 1 base, and 20 bases lay in between. The CDR3 here is CASSLVVSRDGSSYEQYF. The CDR3 bases are TGTGCCAGCAGCTTAGTGGTTTCCAGGGACGGAAGTTCCTACGAGCAGTACTTC.

This clone has more than one count but fewer than ten. The chain links TRBV18 to TRBJ1-6, with TRBD1 matching over 8 bases. The CDR3 length is 16 residues. The germline gives CDR1 KGHSH, CDR2 LQKENI. V trimming: 3 bases; J trimming: 8 bases; junction bases outside the gene matches: 9. Written as DNA, the CDR3 is TGTGCCAGCTCACCCCCAGACAGGGGAAGATATTCACCCCTCCACTTT. Protein sequence: CASSPPDRGRYSPLHF.

This clone was detected once. Relative to the germline gene, one junction end is altered; a read error may explain this. The V gene is TRBV6-5, the J gene TRBJ2-7, with D hard to call. CDR3 length: 11 residues. Per germline, CDR1 MNHEY and CDR2 SVGAGI. This chain's CDR3 is CASSTPGPPFF. The DNA of the CDR3 is TGTGCCAGCAGTACCCCGGGTCCACCTTTTTTC.